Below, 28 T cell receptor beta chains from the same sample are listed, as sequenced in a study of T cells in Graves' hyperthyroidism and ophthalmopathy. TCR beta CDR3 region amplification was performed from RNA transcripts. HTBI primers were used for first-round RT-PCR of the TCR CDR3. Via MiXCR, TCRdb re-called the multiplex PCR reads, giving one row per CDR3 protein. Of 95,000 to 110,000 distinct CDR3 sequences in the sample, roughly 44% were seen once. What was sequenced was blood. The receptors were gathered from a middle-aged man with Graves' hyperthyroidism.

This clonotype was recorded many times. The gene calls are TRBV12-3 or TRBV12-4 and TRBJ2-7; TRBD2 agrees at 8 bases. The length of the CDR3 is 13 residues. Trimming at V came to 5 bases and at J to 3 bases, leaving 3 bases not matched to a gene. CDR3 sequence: CASSKTSGYEQYF. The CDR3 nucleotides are TGTGCCAGCAGTAAAACTAGCGGCTACGAGCAGTACTTC.

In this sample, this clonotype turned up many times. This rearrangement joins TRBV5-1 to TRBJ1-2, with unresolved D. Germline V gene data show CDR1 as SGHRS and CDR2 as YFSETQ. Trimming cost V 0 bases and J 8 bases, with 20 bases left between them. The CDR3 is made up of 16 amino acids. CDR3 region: CASSLEVLTTVGGYTF. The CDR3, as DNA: TGCGCCAGCAGCTTGGAGGTGTTGACGACCGTGGGAGGCTACACCTTC.

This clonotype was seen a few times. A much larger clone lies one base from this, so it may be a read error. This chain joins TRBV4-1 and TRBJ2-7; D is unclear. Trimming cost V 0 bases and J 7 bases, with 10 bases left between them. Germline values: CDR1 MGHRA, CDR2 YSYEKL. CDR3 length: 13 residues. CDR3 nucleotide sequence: TGCGCCAGCAGCCAAGAGAGCGATCTTGAGCAGTACTTC. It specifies CASSQESDLEQYF.

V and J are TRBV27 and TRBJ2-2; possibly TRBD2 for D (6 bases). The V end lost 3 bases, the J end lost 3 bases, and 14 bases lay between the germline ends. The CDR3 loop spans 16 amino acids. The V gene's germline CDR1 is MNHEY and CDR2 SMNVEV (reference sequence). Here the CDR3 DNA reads TGTGCCAGCAGTTTCGGTTTGCGGGGATACACCGGGGAGCTGTTTTTT. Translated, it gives CASSFGLRGYTGELFF.

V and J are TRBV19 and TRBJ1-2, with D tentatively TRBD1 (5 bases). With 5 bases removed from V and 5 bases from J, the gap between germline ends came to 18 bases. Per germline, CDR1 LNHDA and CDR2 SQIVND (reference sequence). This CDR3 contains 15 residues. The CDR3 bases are TGTGCCAGTAGTCAGACCCGGGACCGCCGTTATGGCTACACCTTC. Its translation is CASSQTRDRRYGYTF.

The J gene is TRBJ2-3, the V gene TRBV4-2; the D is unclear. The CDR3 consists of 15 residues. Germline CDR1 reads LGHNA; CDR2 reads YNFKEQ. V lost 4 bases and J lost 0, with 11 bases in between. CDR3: CASSPAAVSTDTQYF. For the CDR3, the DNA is TGTGCCAGCAGCCCGGCGGCTGTGAGCACAGATACGCAGTATTTT.

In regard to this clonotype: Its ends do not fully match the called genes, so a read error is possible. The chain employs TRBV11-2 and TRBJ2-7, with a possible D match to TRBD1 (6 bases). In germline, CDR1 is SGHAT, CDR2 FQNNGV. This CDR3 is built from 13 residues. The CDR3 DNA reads TGTGCCCGCAGCATATCAGGGGTCGGCGAGCAGTACTTC. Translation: CARSISGVGEQYF.

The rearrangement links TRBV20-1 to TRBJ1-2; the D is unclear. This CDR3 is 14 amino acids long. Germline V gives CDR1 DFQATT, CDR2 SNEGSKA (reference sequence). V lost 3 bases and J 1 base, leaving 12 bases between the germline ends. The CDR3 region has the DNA TGCAGTGCTAGCTGGCAGGCTATTAACTATGGCTACACCTTC. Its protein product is CSASWQAINYGYTF.

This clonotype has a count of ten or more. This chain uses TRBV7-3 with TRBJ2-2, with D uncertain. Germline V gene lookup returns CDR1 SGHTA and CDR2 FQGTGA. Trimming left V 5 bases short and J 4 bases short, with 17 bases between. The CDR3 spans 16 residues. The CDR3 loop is CASSPTWLVGTGELFF. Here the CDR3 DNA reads TGTGCCAGCAGCCCAACGTGGCTGGTTGGCACCGGGGAGCTGTTTTTT.

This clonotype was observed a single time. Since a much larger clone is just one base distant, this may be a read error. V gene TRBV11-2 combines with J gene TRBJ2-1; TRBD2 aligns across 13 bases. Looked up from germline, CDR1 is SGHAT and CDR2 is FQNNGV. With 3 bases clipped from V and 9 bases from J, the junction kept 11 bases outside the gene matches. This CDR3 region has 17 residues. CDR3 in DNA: TGTGCCAGCAGCTTGGGGACTAGCGGGACGGGAGACAGTGAGCAGTTCTTC. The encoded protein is CASSLGTSGTGDSEQFF.

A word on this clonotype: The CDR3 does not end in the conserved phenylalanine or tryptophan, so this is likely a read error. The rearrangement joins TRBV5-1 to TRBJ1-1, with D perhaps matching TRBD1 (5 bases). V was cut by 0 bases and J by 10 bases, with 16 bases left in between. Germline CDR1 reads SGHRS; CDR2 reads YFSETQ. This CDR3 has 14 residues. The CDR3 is CASSLVGVGTGAFS. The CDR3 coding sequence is TGCGCCAGCAGCTTGGTCGGGGTGGGGACGGGAGCTTTCTCT.

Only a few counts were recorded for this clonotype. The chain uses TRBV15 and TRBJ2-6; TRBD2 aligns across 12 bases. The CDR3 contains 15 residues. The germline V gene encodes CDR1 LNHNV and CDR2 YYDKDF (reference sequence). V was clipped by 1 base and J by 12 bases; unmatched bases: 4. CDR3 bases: TGTGCCACCAGCAGAGTTCTAGCGGGGGGGCCCGTCCTGACTTTC. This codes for CATSRVLAGGPVLTF. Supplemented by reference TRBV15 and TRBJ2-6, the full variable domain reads DAMVIQNPRYQVTQFGKPVTLSCSQTLNHNVMYWYQQKSSQAPKLLFHYYDKDFNNEADTPDNFQSRRPNTSFCFLDIRSPGLGDTAMYLCATSRVLAGGPVLTFGAGSRLTVL.

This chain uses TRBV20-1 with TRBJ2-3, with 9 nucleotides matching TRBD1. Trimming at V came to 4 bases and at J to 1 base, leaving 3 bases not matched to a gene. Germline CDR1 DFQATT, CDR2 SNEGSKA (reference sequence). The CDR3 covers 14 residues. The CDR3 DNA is TGCAGTGCTAAGCGACAGGGGGGCACAGATACGCAGTATTTT. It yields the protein CSAKRQGGTDTQYF.

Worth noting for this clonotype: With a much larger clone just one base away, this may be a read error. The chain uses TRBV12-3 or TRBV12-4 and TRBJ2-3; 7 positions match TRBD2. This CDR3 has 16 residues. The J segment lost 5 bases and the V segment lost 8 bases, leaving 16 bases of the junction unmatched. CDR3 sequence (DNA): TGTGCCAGCGGGAAGAGGAGGACTAGGGACGTAGATACGCAGTATTTT. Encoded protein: CASGKRRTRDVDTQYF.

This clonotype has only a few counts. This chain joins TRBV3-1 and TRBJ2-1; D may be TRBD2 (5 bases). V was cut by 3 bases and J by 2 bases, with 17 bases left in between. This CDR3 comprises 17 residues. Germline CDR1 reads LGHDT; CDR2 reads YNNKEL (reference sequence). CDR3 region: CASSQVGGLSTYNEQFF. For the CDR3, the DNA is TGTGCCAGCAGCCAGGTTGGAGGTTTATCCACCTACAATGAGCAGTTCTTC.

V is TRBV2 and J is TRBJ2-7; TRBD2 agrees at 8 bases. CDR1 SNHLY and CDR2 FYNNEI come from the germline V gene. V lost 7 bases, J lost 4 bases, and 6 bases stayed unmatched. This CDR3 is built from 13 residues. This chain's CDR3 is CASTTRGRYEQYV. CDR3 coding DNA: TGTGCCAGCACTACCCGCGGGAGGTACGAGCAGTACGTC.

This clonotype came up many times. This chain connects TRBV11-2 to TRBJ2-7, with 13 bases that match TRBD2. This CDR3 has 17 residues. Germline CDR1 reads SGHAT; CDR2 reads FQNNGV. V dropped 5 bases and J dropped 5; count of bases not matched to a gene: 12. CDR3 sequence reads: CASSVGGLAGTLNEQYF. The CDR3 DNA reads TGTGCCAGCAGCGTAGGGGGACTAGCGGGAACCCTCAACGAGCAGTACTTC.

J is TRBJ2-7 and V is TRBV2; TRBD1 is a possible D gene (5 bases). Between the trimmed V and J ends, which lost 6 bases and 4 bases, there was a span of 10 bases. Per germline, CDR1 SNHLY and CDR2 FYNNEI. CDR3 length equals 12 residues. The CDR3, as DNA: TGTGCCAGCAGGACAGATGAATACGAGCAGTACTTC. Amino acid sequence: CASRTDEYEQYF.

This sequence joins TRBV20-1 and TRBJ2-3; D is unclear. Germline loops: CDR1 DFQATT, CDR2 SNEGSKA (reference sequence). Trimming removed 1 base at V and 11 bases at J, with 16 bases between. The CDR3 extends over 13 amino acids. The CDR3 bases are TGCAGTGCTAGAGCGGGCTCCTACAATGAGCAGTATTTT. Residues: CSARAGSYNEQYF.

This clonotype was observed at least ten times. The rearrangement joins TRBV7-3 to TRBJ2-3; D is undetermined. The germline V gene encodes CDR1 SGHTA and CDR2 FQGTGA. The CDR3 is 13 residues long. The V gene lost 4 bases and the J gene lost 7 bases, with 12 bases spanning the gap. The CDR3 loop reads CASSSPNENTQYF. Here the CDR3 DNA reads TGTGCCAGCAGCTCCCCTAATGAGAATACGCAGTATTTT.

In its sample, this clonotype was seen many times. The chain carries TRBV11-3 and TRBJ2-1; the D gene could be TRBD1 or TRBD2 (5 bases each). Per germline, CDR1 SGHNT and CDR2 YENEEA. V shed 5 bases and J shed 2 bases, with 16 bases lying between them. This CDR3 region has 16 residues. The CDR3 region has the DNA TGTGCCAGCAGCACCTCCGGGACCTACGCCTACAATGAGCAGTTCTTC. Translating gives CASSTSGTYAYNEQFF. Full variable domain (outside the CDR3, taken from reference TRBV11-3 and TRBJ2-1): EAGVVQSPRYKIIEKKQPVAFWCNPISGHNTLYWYLQNLGQGPELLIRYENEEAVDDSQLPKDRFSAERLKGVDSTLKIQPAELGDSAVYLCASSTSGTYAYNEQFFGPGTRLTVL.

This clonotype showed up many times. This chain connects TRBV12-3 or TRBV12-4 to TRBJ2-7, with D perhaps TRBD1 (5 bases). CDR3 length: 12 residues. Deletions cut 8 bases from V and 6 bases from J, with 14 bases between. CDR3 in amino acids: CASGLGRPEQYF. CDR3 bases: TGTGCCAGCGGTCTGGGGCGACCCGAGCAGTACTTC.

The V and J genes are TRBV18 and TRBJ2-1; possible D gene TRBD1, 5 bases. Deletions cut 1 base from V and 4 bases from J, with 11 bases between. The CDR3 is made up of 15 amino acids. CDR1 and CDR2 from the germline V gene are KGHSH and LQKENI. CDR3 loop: CASSPLRTSYNEQFF. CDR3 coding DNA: TGTGCCAGCTCACCACTCCGGACATCTTACAATGAGCAGTTCTTC. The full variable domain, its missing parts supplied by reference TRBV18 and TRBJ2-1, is NAGVMQNPRHLVRRRGQEARLRCSPMKGHSHVYWYRQLPEEGLKFMVYLQKENIIDESGMPKERFSAEFPKEGPSILRIQQVVRGDSAAYFCASSPLRTSYNEQFFGPGTRLTVL.

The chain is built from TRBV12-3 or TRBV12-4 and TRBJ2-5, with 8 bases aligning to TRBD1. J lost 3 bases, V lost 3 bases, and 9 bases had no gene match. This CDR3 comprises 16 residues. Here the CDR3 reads CASSLREYRGEETQYF. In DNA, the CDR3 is TGTGCCAGCAGTTTGAGGGAATACAGGGGGGAAGAGACCCAGTACTTC.

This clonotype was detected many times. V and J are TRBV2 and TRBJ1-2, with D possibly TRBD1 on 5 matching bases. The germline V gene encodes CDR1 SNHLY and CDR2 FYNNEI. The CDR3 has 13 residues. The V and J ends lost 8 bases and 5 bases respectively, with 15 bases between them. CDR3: CASLLGTEYGYTF. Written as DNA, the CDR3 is TGTGCCAGCTTGCTCGGGACGGAGTATGGCTACACCTTC.

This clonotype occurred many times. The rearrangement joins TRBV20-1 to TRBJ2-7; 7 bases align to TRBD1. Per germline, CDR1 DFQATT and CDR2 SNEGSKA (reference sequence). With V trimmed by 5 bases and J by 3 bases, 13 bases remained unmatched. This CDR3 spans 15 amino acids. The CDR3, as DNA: TGCAGTGCTCAAAGCCCCACAGGGGCCAACTACGAGCAGTACTTC. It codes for CSAQSPTGANYEQYF.

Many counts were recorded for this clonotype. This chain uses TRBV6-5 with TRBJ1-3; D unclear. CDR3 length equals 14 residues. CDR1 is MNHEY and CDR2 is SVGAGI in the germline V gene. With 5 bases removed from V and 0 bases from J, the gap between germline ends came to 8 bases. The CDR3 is CASSRTYSGNTIYF. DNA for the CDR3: TGTGCCAGCAGTCGGACCTACTCTGGAAACACCATATATTTT.

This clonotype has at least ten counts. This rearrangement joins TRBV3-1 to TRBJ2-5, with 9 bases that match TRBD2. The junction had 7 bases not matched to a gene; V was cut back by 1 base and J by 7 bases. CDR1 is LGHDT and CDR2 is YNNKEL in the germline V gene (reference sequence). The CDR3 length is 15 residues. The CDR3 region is CASSQGISGSSTQYF. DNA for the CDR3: TGTGCCAGCAGCCAAGGAATTAGCGGGAGTTCGACCCAGTACTTC.